The next 9 T cell receptor beta chains were all read from a single sample in a study of blood T cells in healthy people across ages. With a J-beta primer mix and a sample-barcoded 5' primer, a second PCR ran about 7 to 12 cycles. TCRdb reprocessed the 5' RACE reads via MiXCR and lists one record per CDR3 protein. The sample carries 800,000 or so distinct CDR3 sequences, 46% recorded once. The material sequenced was blood. All receptors come from a man older than 75 in good health.

This chain connects TRBV20-1 to TRBJ2-7, with 9 bases fitting TRBD1. Germline loops: CDR1 DFQATT, CDR2 SNEGSKA (reference sequence). The CDR3 loop spans 15 amino acids. After removal of 6 bases from V and 0 bases from J, the junction contained 9 bases not matched to a gene. The CDR3 is CSAPRPGQGSYEQYF. Written as DNA, the CDR3 is TGCAGTGCACCCCGTCCGGGACAGGGCTCCTACGAGCAGTACTTC.

The J gene is TRBJ2-6, the V gene TRBV14; D remains ambiguous. V was cut by 2 bases and J by 4 bases, with 6 bases left in between. CDR1 is SGHDN, CDR2 FVKESK, per germline. CDR3 size: 14 residues. As DNA, the CDR3 is TGTGCCAGCAGCCAACGGGCAGGGGCCAACGTCCTGACTTTC. This encodes CASSQRAGANVLTF.

This chain connects TRBV20-1 to TRBJ1-2; 7 bases align to TRBD1. CDR1 is DFQATT, CDR2 SNEGSKA, per germline (reference sequence). V shed 3 bases and J 2 bases; nucleotides not matched to a gene: 6. The CDR3 covers 14 residues. The CDR3 sequence is CSASGDRENYGYTF. CDR3 nucleotides: TGCAGTGCTAGTGGGGACAGAGAAAACTATGGCTACACCTTC.

This chain joins TRBV5-6 and TRBJ2-5, with D possibly being TRBD1 (6 bases). V lost 1 base, J lost 0 bases, and 10 bases lay in between. CDR3 length: 15 amino acids. Germline values: CDR1 SGHDT, CDR2 YYEEEE. CDR3 sequence: CASSLPGHHQETQYF. CDR3 DNA: TGTGCCAGCAGCTTGCCGGGACACCACCAAGAGACCCAGTACTTC. Full variable domain (rest looked up from reference TRBV5-6 and TRBJ2-5): DAGVTQSPTHLIKTRGQQVTLRCSPKSGHDTVSWYQQALGQGPQFIFQYYEEEERQRGNFPDRFSGHQFPNYSSELNVNALLLGDSALYLCASSLPGHHQETQYFGPGTRLLVL.

This rearrangement joins TRBV29-1 to TRBJ2-6; D is ambiguous. The CDR3 covers 17 residues. V lost 3 bases and J 0 bases, leaving 15 bases between the germline ends. CDR1 is SQVTM, CDR2 ANQGSEA, per germline. CDR3: CSVDWLWQCSGANVLTF. The CDR3 nucleotides read TGCAGCGTTGATTGGTTATGGCAGTGCTCTGGGGCCAACGTCCTGACTTTC.

This clonotype has a handful of counts. The V call is TRBV20-1, the J call TRBJ2-7; the D gene is possibly TRBD2 (6 bases). Per the germline V gene, CDR1 is DFQATT and CDR2 is SNEGSKA (reference sequence). The CDR3 has 15 residues. V gave up 0 bases and J gave up 5 bases, with 17 bases separating them. This chain's CDR3 is CSARDLRGRENEQYF. The CDR3 DNA sequence: TGCAGTGCTAGAGATCTGAGGGGTCGGGAGAACGAGCAGTACTTC.

In its sample, this clonotype was seen once. Possible read error: a much larger clone is one base away. The rearrangement joins TRBV11-2 to TRBJ2-7; D is ambiguous. Between the trimmed V and J ends, which lost 11 bases and 0 bases, there was a span of 20 bases. There are 15 residues in the CDR3. CDR1 and CDR2 from the germline V gene are SGHAT and FQNNGV. As DNA, the CDR3 is TGTGCCGGCACCACCCTGGGTCCGAGCTCCTACGAGCAGTACTTC. This encodes CAGTTLGPSSYEQYF. Filled out from reference TRBV11-2 and TRBJ2-7, the complete variable domain reads EAGVAQSPRYKIIEKRQSVAFWCNPISGHATLYWYQQILGQGPKLLIQFQNNGVVDDSQLPKDRFSAERLKGVDSTLKIQPAKLEDSAVYLCAGTTLGPSSYEQYFGPGTRLTVT.

This clonotype was picked up one time. This chain uses TRBV30 with TRBJ1-1, with 8 positions matching TRBD1. This CDR3 contains 15 residues. Germline V CDR1 and CDR2: GTSNPN, SVGIG (reference sequence). V gave up 2 bases and J gave up 2 bases; unmatched junction bases: 7. The CDR3 sequence: CAWSTGQGGNTEAFF. DNA of the CDR3: TGTGCCTGGAGTACCGGACAGGGCGGCAACACTGAAGCTTTCTTT.

V and J are TRBV11-2 and TRBJ2-3; TRBD2 agrees at 8 bases. This CDR3 comprises 16 residues. Trimming took 1 base from V and 6 from J; bases not matched to a gene: 9. Germline CDR1 SGHAT, CDR2 FQNNGV. Here the CDR3 reads CASSLGPGGHFDTQYF. The DNA for the CDR3 is TGTGCCAGCAGCTTAGGACCGGGAGGGCATTTTGATACGCAGTATTTT.